This TCR beta chain came from a study of cytomegalovirus exposure and HLA in healthy donors. A note on this clone: Its antigen is currently unknown.

Unmatched junction bases numbered 8, after V lost 8 bases and J lost 5 bases. The CDR3 sequence is 13 residues long. Germline V gene data show CDR1 as MNHEY and CDR2 as SMNVEV (reference sequence). Overall study results and limits: Prediction of most subjects' HLA-A and HLA-B alleles by TCR beta sequences was reportedly accurate. Sequencing likely caused a cluster of highly shared sequence variants. Later, TCR association rates were found to vary by HLA locus, highest for DRB1 and lowest for HLA-C. Immune exposure was documented only through CMV serostatus.

The PCR was carried out with 60 Vbeta primers and 13 Jbeta primers. Sequenced by immunoSEQ multiplex PCR; TCRdb stores in-frame clones only, minus some. Recorded for this sample: about 160,000 clones. V gene TRBV27 combines with J gene TRBJ1-1, with 7 bases fitting TRBD1. The TCR originated in a woman between 55 and 75 years old in good health and CMV-seronegative. Sequences were obtained from PBMCs. CDR3 residues: CASQTGMRTEAFF. The CDR3 DNA follows: TGTGCCAGCCAGACAGGGATGAGAACTGAAGCTTTCTTT.